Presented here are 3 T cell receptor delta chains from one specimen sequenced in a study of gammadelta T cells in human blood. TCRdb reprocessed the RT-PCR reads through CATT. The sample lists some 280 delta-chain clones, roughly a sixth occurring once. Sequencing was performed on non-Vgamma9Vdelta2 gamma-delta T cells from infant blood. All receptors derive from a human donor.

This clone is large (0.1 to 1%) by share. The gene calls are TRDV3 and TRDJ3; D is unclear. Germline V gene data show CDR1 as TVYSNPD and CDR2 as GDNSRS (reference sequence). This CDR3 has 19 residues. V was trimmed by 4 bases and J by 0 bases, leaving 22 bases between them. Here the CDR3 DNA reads TGTGCCTCTGCCGCACTGAGAGGGCCCCGCTCCTGGGACACCCGACAGATGTTTTTC. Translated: CASAALRGPRSWDTRQMFF.

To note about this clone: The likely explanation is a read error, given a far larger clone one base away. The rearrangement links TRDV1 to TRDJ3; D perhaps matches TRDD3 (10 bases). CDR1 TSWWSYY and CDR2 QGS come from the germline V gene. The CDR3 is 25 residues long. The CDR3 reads CALGELSRRKTFLQGDTFWSRQTFF. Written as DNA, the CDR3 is TGTGCTCTTGGGGAACTTTCTCGCCGAAAAACCTTCCTACAGGGGGATACGTTTTGGTCCCGACAGACGTTTTTC.

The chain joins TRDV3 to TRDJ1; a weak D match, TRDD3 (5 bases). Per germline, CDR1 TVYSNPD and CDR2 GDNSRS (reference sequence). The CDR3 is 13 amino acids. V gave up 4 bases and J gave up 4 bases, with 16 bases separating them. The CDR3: CAWTTGVRDKLIF. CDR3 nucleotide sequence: TGTGCCTGGACCACGGGGGTACGCGATAAACTCATCTTT. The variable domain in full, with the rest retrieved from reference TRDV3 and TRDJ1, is CDKVTQSSPDQTVASGSEVVLLCTYDTVYSNPDLFWYRIRPDYSFQFVFYGDNSRSEGADFTQGRFSVKHILTQKAFHLVISPVRTEDSATYYCAWTTGVRDKLIFGKGTRVTVEP.